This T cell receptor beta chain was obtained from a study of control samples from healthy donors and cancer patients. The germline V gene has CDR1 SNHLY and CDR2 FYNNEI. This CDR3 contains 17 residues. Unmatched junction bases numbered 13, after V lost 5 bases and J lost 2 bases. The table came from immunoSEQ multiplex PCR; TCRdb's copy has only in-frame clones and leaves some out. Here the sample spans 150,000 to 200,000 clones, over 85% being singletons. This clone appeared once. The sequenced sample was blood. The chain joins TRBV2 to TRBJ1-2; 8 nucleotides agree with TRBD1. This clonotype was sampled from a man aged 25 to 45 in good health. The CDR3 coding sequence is TGTGCCAGCAGTATCCTCCTTACCGGGACAGGAAACTATGGCTACACCTTC. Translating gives CASSILLTGTGNYGYTF.